The 25 T cell receptor beta chains presented below share a single source sample, sequenced in a study of human T cells and chemical hapten exposure. TCRdb reprocessed the RACE reads with MiXCR, giving one entry per CDR3 protein. The sample consists of 100,000 to 150,000 distinct CDR3 sequences, approximately 8.3% of them appearing once. Time point here: healthy volunteer bleed at 2 weeks. Sequencing started from total RNA isolated from unfractionated whole blood. Specimen: whole blood. The receptor set was obtained from a male donor in good health. Some clones in this sample may be carry-over from other donors' samples.

This clonotype was detected a few times. The chain couples TRBV20-1 to TRBJ1-1; 9 bases fit TRBD1. Trimming at V came to 0 bases and at J to 3 bases, leaving 2 bases not matched to a gene. CDR3 length: 14 amino acids. Looked up from germline, CDR1 is DFQATT and CDR2 is SNEGSKA (reference sequence). The DNA for the CDR3 is TGCAGTGCTAGAGATGGGACAGGGCACACTGAAGCTTTCTTT. Its protein product is CSARDGTGHTEAFF.

Ten or more counts support this clonotype. J is TRBJ2-2 and V is TRBV7-8; 7 positions agree with TRBD1. Germline V gene lookup returns CDR1 SGHVS and CDR2 FQNEAQ. The CDR3 is made up of 16 amino acids. Trimming removed 3 bases from V and 2 bases from J; junction bases left unmatched: 6. CDR3 protein: CASSFLAGGNTGELFF. CDR3 DNA: TGTGCCAGCAGCTTCCTAGCAGGGGGTAACACCGGGGAGCTGTTTTTT.

This clonotype was recorded many times. The chain joins TRBV5-6 to TRBJ1-2; D is unclear. V lost 0 bases and J 4 bases, leaving 19 bases between the germline ends. This CDR3 has 17 residues. Germline CDR1 reads SGHDT; CDR2 reads YYEEEE. The CDR3 sequence is CASSLASAPRVSYGYTF. The DNA for the CDR3 is TGTGCCAGCAGCTTGGCATCGGCCCCGAGAGTAAGCTATGGCTACACCTTC.

This clonotype occurred a few times. This chain joins TRBV7-9 and TRBJ1-4; D is undetermined. This CDR3 is 13 amino acids long. The germline V gene encodes CDR1 SEHNR and CDR2 FQNEAQ (reference sequence). The ends were cut back, 4 bases at V and 5 bases at J, with 8 bases in the middle. CDR3 nucleotide sequence: TGTGCCAGCAGCTGGAGTAGGAATGAAAAACTGTTTTTT. Protein: CASSWSRNEKLFF.

This clonotype has just a few counts. CDR3 sequence (DNA): TGTGCCAGCAGCTTGATGACGGGTGCCGGGGAGCTGTTTTTT. This translates into CASSLMTGAGELFF. V usage is TRBV7-9 and J usage is TRBJ2-2, with D unresolved. This CDR3 region has 14 residues. Trimming took off 3 bases at V and 6 bases at J, with 11 bases between the two ends. Germline V gene data show CDR1 as SEHNR and CDR2 as FQNEAQ (reference sequence).

CDR3 nucleotide sequence: TGCGCCAGCAGCCAAGAGATGGAGCGGAGTGAGCAGTTCTTC. Translated: CASSQEMERSEQFF. This chain uses TRBV4-3 with TRBJ2-1, with D possibly TRBD2 on 5 matching bases. Germline V CDR1 and CDR2: LGHNA, YSLEER. Trimming took off 0 bases at V and 9 bases at J, with 12 bases between the two ends. The CDR3 has 14 amino acids.

This clonotype turned up a few times. As DNA, the CDR3 is TGTGCCAGCAGCCCGAGGGGAGCGGGAATGAACACTGAAGCTTTCTTT. Translated: CASSPRGAGMNTEAFF. This chain connects TRBV7-9 to TRBJ1-1; D possibly corresponds to TRBD1 (5 bases). Trimming stripped 5 bases from V and 0 bases from J, with 16 bases between. This CDR3 contains 16 residues. Germline loops: CDR1 SEHNR, CDR2 FQNEAQ (reference sequence).

The genes are TRBV27 and TRBJ2-7; 10 bases agree with TRBD1. The V gene end was trimmed by 0 bases and the J gene end by 2 bases; junction bases not matched to a gene: 7. This CDR3 is built from 17 residues. Germline values: CDR1 MNHEY, CDR2 SMNVEV (reference sequence). The CDR3 loop reads CASSLSVPGQGTYEQYF. CDR3 bases: TGTGCCAGCAGTTTATCGGTACCGGGACAGGGGACCTACGAGCAGTACTTC.

In its sample, this clonotype was seen a few times. This sequence joins TRBV4-3 and TRBJ2-3, with 9 bases lining up with TRBD2. Germline V gene data show CDR1 as LGHNA and CDR2 as YSLEER. The length of the CDR3 is 16 residues. V shed 1 base, J shed 2 bases, and the junction held 4 bases outside the gene matches. CDR3 sequence: CASSQALAGPTDTQYF. The CDR3 coding sequence is TGCGCCAGCAGCCAAGCACTAGCGGGCCCCACAGATACGCAGTATTTT.

This clonotype was seen ten or more times. This chain links TRBV7-9 with TRBJ2-1; D gene unclear. V lost 3 bases and J 4 bases, leaving 10 bases between the germline ends. CDR1 is SEHNR, CDR2 FQNEAQ, per germline (reference sequence). CDR3 length: 14 residues. Written as DNA, the CDR3 is TGTGCCAGCAGCTTGGGCGGAACATACAATGAGCAGTTCTTC. This codes for CASSLGGTYNEQFF. Supplemented by reference TRBV7-9 and TRBJ2-1, the full variable domain reads DTGVSQNPRHKITKRGQNVTFRCDPISEHNRLYWYRQTLGQGPEFLTYFQNEAQLEKSRLLSDRFSAERPKGSFSTLEIQRTEQGDSAMYLCASSLGGTYNEQFFGPGTRLTVL.

This clonotype was seen more than once but under ten times. The chain joins TRBV20-1 to TRBJ1-2; D gene uncertain. This CDR3 comprises 14 residues. Germline V CDR1 and CDR2: DFQATT, SNEGSKA (reference sequence). Trimming stripped 0 bases from V and 4 bases from J, with 12 bases between. The CDR3, as DNA: TGCAGTGCTAGAGATTCTCGATGGCCCTATGGCTACACCTTC. Protein: CSARDSRWPYGYTF.

This clonotype was seen a handful of times. The chain is built from TRBV6-5 and TRBJ2-3, with TRBD2 matching 9 bases. V shed 8 bases, J shed 0 bases, and the junction held 3 bases outside the gene matches. Germline-derived CDR1 and CDR2 are MNHEY and SVGAGI. The CDR3 has 14 amino acids. Here the CDR3 reads CASAGGASTDTQYF. In DNA form, the CDR3 reads TGTGCCAGCGCGGGGGGGGCGAGCACAGATACGCAGTATTTT.

This clonotype showed up just a few times. The rearrangement links TRBV6-5 to TRBJ2-5, with 9 positions matching TRBD1. After removal of 2 bases from V and 5 bases from J, the junction contained 15 bases not matched to a gene. Germline CDR1 is MNHEY and CDR2 is SVGAGI. CDR3 length: 18 amino acids. The CDR3 nucleotides read TGTGCCAGCAGTTACCTTTCCCCACACAGGGGGCCGCGGGAGACCCAGTACTTC. Translation gives CASSYLSPHRGPRETQYF.

The CDR3 DNA reads as TGTGCCAGCAGCTTATGGGGGGAGGCTAGCGGTAACTCCTACAATGAGCAGTTCTTC. This translates into CASSLWGEASGNSYNEQFF. The rearrangement uses TRBV7-9 and TRBJ2-1; 7 bases are shared with TRBD2. Germline V CDR1 and CDR2: SEHNR, FQNEAQ (reference sequence). Losses at the gene ends were 2 bases for V and 0 bases for J; bases not matched to a gene: 13. The CDR3 extends over 19 amino acids.

This clonotype was detected only a few times. The CDR3 DNA is TGTGCCAGCAGCCAAGATAGCACGGGCTACGAGCAGTACTTC. Translated: CASSQDSTGYEQYF. The chain is built from TRBV3-1 and TRBJ2-7; D is unclear. Per germline, CDR1 LGHDT and CDR2 YNNKEL (reference sequence). This CDR3 contains 14 residues. Trimming shortened V by 0 bases and J by 3 bases, and 9 bases separated the two germline ends.

At least ten counts were recorded for this clonotype. The genes are TRBV10-3 and TRBJ1-3; no clear D. The V and J ends lost 8 bases and 4 bases respectively, with 12 bases between them. This CDR3 region has 13 residues. CDR1 is ENHRY, CDR2 SYGVKD, per germline. The DNA for the CDR3 is TGTGCCATCCTCCGGGCAAGGGGAAACACCATATATTTT. It is translated as CAILRARGNTIYF.

The V gene is TRBV4-3, the J gene TRBJ1-4, with 8 bases that match TRBD1. Looked up from germline, CDR1 is LGHNA and CDR2 is YSLEER. This CDR3 has 19 amino acids. Germline trimming cut 0 bases from V and 4 bases from J; bases unmatched to any gene: 13. Written as DNA, the CDR3 is TGCGCCAGCAGCCAAGAGAAACCGGACAGGGCCACTTTTAATGAAAAACTGTTTTTT. Translated, it gives CASSQEKPDRATFNEKLFF.

In this sample, this clonotype turned up many times. V gene TRBV12-3 or TRBV12-4 combines with J gene TRBJ2-2; tentatively, D is TRBD1 (6 bases). The CDR3 covers 14 residues. V gave up 7 bases and J gave up 3 bases, with 12 bases separating them. CDR3 residues: CASKRTDDTGELFF. The CDR3 DNA reads as TGTGCCAGCAAAAGGACAGATGACACCGGGGAGCTGTTTTTT.

The gene calls are TRBV19 and TRBJ2-5; the match to TRBD1 covers 8 bases. The germline CDR1 and CDR2 sequences are LNHDA and SQIVND (reference sequence). This CDR3 comprises 14 residues. V shed 7 bases and J 3 bases; nucleotides not matched to a gene: 7. The CDR3 DNA sequence: TGTGCCAGTAAAATGACAGGGGTTAAAGAGACCCAGTACTTC. Translating it yields CASKMTGVKETQYF.

This clonotype came up many times. This chain uses TRBV29-1 with TRBJ2-2; D possibly uses TRBD1 or TRBD2 (6 bases each). In germline, CDR1 is SQVTM, CDR2 ANQGSEA. The V end lost 0 bases, the J end lost 4 bases, and 18 bases lay between the germline ends. This CDR3 has 17 residues. CDR3 in amino acids: CSVEDPESGEVTGELFF. In nucleotides, the CDR3 is TGCAGCGTTGAAGATCCCGAGTCAGGGGAGGTCACCGGGGAGCTGTTTTTT.

This clonotype showed up just a few times. CDR3 in DNA: TGTGCCAGCAGCCCGGGACAGTTCGAGCAGTACTTC. This encodes CASSPGQFEQYF. The genes are TRBV5-6 and TRBJ2-7; 7 nucleotides line up with TRBD1. The CDR3 totals 12 residues. Per germline, CDR1 SGHDT and CDR2 YYEEEE. The junction had 4 bases not matched to a gene; V was cut back by 4 bases and J by 6 bases.

In its sample, this clonotype was seen a few times. The chain recombines TRBV12-5 with TRBJ2-1; 13 bases agree with TRBD2. Unmatched junction bases numbered 2, after V lost 1 base and J lost 14 bases. This CDR3 has 13 amino acids. Germline CDR1 is LGHNT and CDR2 is FRNRAP. The CDR3 DNA sequence: TGTGCTAGTGGTTTGGGAACTAGCGGGAGGGAGTTCTTC. It encodes CASGLGTSGREFF.

This clonotype was counted between two and nine times. The gene calls are TRBV7-6 and TRBJ2-7, with unresolved D. The CDR3 runs 13 residues. Looked up from germline, CDR1 is SGHVS and CDR2 is FNYEAQ. V was trimmed by 5 bases and J by 3 bases, leaving 11 bases between them. In DNA, the CDR3 is TGTGCCAGCAGCCCGAGGCAGAGCTACGAGCAGTACTTC. Protein sequence: CASSPRQSYEQYF.

The J gene is TRBJ2-1, the V gene TRBV4-3; the D gene is possibly TRBD2 (5 bases). The CDR3 contains 16 residues. V dropped 0 bases and J dropped 5 bases, with 14 bases sitting between them. In germline, CDR1 is LGHNA, CDR2 YSLEER. CDR3 coding DNA: TGCGCCAGCAGCCAAGAAGGTCCGGGGAGAAACAATGAGCAGTTCTTC. Its protein is CASSQEGPGRNNEQFF.

At least ten counts were recorded for this clonotype. The chain has TRBV29-1 and TRBJ2-5; 8 bases are a match to TRBD1. Germline loops: CDR1 SQVTM, CDR2 ANQGSEA. CDR3 length: 16 amino acids. V lost 3 bases, J lost 1 base, and 10 bases stayed unmatched. The CDR3 DNA reads TGCAGCGTTGACGAACTGCCGGGACAGGTCCAAGAGACCCAGTACTTC. As protein: CSVDELPGQVQETQYF.